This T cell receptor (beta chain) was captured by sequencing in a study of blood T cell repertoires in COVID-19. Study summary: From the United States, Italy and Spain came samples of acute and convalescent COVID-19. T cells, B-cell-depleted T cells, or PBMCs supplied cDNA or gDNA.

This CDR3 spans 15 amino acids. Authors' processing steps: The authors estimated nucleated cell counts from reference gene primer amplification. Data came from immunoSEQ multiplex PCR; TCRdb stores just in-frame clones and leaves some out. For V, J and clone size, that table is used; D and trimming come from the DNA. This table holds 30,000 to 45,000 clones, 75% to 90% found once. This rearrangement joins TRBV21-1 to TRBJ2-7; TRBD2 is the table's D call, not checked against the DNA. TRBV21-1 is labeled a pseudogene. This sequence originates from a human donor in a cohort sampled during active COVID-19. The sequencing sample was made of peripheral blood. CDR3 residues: CASSKTRGLGYEQYF. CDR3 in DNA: TGTGCCAGCAGTAAAACGCGGGGACTTGGATACGAGCAGTACTTC.